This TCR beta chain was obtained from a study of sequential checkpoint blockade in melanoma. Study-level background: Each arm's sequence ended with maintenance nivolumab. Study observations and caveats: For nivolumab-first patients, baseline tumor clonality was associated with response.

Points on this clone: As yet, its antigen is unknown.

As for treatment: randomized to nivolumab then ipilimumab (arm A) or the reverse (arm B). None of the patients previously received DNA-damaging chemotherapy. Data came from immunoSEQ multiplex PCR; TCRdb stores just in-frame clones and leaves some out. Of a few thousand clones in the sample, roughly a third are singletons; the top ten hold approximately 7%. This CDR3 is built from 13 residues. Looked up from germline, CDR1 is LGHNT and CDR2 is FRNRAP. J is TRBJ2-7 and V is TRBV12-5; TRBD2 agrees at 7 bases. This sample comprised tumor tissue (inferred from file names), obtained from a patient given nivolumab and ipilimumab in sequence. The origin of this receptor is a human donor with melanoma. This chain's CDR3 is CASGGGLSYEQYF. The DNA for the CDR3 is TGTGCCAGCGGCGGGGGACTATCCTACGAGCAGTACTTC.